A single sample is the source of the 27 T cell receptor beta chains below, sequenced in a study of cytomegalovirus exposure and HLA in healthy donors. The study ran its PCR with 60 Vbeta and 13 Jbeta primers. Clones were read by immunoSEQ multiplex PCR, and TCRdb kept only the in-frame ones, dropping some. The sample shows 70,000 or so clones, 74% of them seen only once. The sequencing sample was made of PBMCs. These receptors originate from a woman aged 60-75 years in good health and CMV-seropositive.

This chain uses TRBV4-1 with TRBJ1-2; 7 bases match TRBD1. V shed 0 bases and J 4 bases; nucleotides not matched to a gene: 8. The CDR3 runs 16 residues. Germline assignment: CDR1 MGHRA and CDR2 YSYEKL. CDR3 in amino acids: CASSQEQGGFPYGYTF. The CDR3 DNA follows: TGCGCCAGCAGCCAAGAACAAGGGGGCTTTCCCTATGGCTACACCTTC.

This clone was counted only a few times. V and J are TRBV4-1 and TRBJ2-7; 9 nucleotides agree with TRBD1. Germline lookup yields CDR1 MGHRA and CDR2 YSYEKL. This CDR3 has 15 amino acids. V lost 3 bases, J lost 4 bases, and 7 bases stayed unmatched. In DNA form, the CDR3 reads TGCGCCAGCAGCCAGGGAACCGGGACAGGGTACGAGCAGTACTTC. This gives the protein CASSQGTGTGYEQYF.

J is TRBJ2-5 and V is TRBV4-1; 9 bases line up with TRBD1. The CDR3 consists of 15 residues. V was clipped by 4 bases and J by 5 bases; unmatched bases: 8. Per germline, CDR1 MGHRA and CDR2 YSYEKL. Here the CDR3 DNA reads TGCGCCAGCAGCCTACCGGGACAGGGCGGCGAGACCCAGTACTTC. Its translation: CASSLPGQGGETQYF.

The chain carries TRBV6-1 and TRBJ1-1; 11 nucleotides match TRBD1. Trimming at V came to 6 bases and at J to 0 bases, leaving 0 bases not matched to a gene. The CDR3 is 14 amino acids. Per the germline V gene, CDR1 is MNHNS and CDR2 is SASEGT. The CDR3 sequence is CASRGQGVNTEAFF. The CDR3 bases are TGTGCCAGCAGGGGACAGGGGGTGAACACTGAAGCTTTCTTT.

J is TRBJ2-7 and V is TRBV30; D is possibly TRBD1 (6 bases). The CDR3 runs 12 residues. Germline CDR1 is GTSNPN and CDR2 is SVGIG (reference sequence). Trimming stripped 4 bases from V and 5 bases from J, with 12 bases between. The CDR3 coding sequence is TGTGCCTGGATGTACAGGGTCGACGAGCAGTACTTC. Translation: CAWMYRVDEQYF.

The rearrangement links TRBV29-1 to TRBJ1-2; D is possibly TRBD1 (5 bases). Germline CDR1 and CDR2: SQVTM and ANQGSEA. This CDR3 has 19 residues. Trimming cost V 0 bases and J 5 bases, with 28 bases left between them. The CDR3 bases are TGCAGCGTTGAAGATCGAGGCGCGAGGGGTAGGGGAGGAGGGTATGGCTACACCTTC. It codes for CSVEDRGARGRGGGYGYTF.

V is TRBV2 and J is TRBJ2-7; 7 bases align to TRBD1. Looked up from germline, CDR1 is SNHLY and CDR2 is FYNNEI. The CDR3 covers 15 residues. The V gene end was trimmed by 5 bases and the J gene end by 2 bases; junction bases not matched to a gene: 9. CDR3 sequence: CASSLTTGLTYEQYF. In nucleotides, the CDR3 is TGTGCCAGCAGTCTTACGACAGGGCTTACCTACGAGCAGTACTTC.

This CDR3 reads CASSLPLAGSTDTQYF. The CDR3 region has the DNA TGCGCCAGCAGCTTGCCGTTAGCGGGTAGCACAGATACGCAGTATTTT. The chain links TRBV5-1 to TRBJ2-3, with 7 bases fitting TRBD2. Germline CDR1 SGHRS, CDR2 YFSETQ. The CDR3 has 16 residues. With V trimmed by 1 base and J by 0 bases, 5 bases remained unmatched. The complete variable domain, with remaining parts taken from reference TRBV5-1 and TRBJ2-3, reads KAGVTQTPRYLIKTRGQQVTLSCSPISGHRSVSWYQQTPGQGLQFLFEYFSETQRNKGNFPGRFSGRQFSNSRSEMNVSTLELGDSALYLCASSLPLAGSTDTQYFGPGTRLTVL.

CDR3 loop: CAIRGLAGTNEQFF. DNA of the CDR3: TGTGCCATCAGGGGACTAGCGGGGACCAATGAGCAGTTCTTC. The chain combines TRBV10-3 with TRBJ2-1, with 13 bases lining up with TRBD2. V was pared by 6 bases and J by 6 bases, with 2 bases of the junction left unmatched. Germline lookup yields CDR1 ENHRY and CDR2 SYGVKD. This CDR3 has 14 residues.

The chain's CDR3 is CASSQDRAENTEAFF. CDR3 coding DNA: TGCGCCAGCAGTCAAGACCGCGCGGAGAACACTGAAGCTTTCTTT. This chain joins TRBV23-1 and TRBJ1-1, with D unclear. TRBV23-1 is given ORF status, its function remaining uncertain. CDR3 length: 15 residues. The V gene lost 2 bases and the J gene lost 1 base, with 11 bases spanning the gap.

The rearrangement joins TRBV28 to TRBJ1-2; D perhaps matches TRBD1 (6 bases). Trimming took 2 bases from V and 4 from J, leaving 17 bases between them. CDR3 size: 16 residues. Looked up from germline, CDR1 is MDHEN and CDR2 is SYDVKM. The CDR3 DNA follows: TGTGCCAGCAGTTTAGCTGGCCCAGGGGACGGCTATGGCTACACCTTC. As protein: CASSLAGPGDGYGYTF.

The rearrangement links TRBV30 to TRBJ2-1, with 10 bases that match TRBD2. This CDR3 has 14 amino acids. V was pared by 2 bases and J by 8 bases, with 6 bases of the junction left unmatched. Germline CDR1 is GTSNPN and CDR2 is SVGIG (reference sequence). CDR3 in amino acids: CAWSTSGGADEQFF. Written as DNA, the CDR3 is TGTGCCTGGAGTACCAGCGGGGGGGCCGATGAGCAGTTCTTC.

This clone was found many times. The gene calls are TRBV5-6 and TRBJ1-5, with 7 bases that match TRBD1. Germline CDR1 is SGHDT and CDR2 is YYEEEE. Trimming cost V 3 bases and J 6 bases; bases outside gene matches: 15. CDR3 length: 17 residues. The CDR3 is CASSSTLRDSKLQPQHF. The CDR3 nucleotides are TGTGCCAGCAGCTCGACCCTTCGGGACAGCAAGCTTCAGCCCCAGCATTTT.

This chain uses TRBV19 with TRBJ1-5; 9 positions agree with TRBD1. The V gene end was trimmed by 6 bases and the J gene end by 5 bases; junction bases not matched to a gene: 8. The CDR3 has 15 amino acids. CDR1 and CDR2 (germline): LNHDA, SQIVND (reference sequence). Here the CDR3 reads CASSKTGGTDQPQHF. The DNA of the CDR3 is TGTGCCAGTAGCAAGACAGGGGGAACCGATCAGCCCCAGCATTTT. Supplemented by reference TRBV19 and TRBJ1-5, the full variable domain reads DGGITQSPKYLFRKEGQNVTLSCEQNLNHDAMYWYRQDPGQGLRLIYYSQIVNDFQKGDIAEGYSVSREKKESFPLTVTSAQKNPTAFYLCASSKTGGTDQPQHFGDGTRLSIL.

As to this clone: It is likely a read error, because the conserved phenylalanine at the end of the CDR3 is missing. The chain uses TRBV6-1 and TRBJ1-5; D not certain. Looked up from germline, CDR1 is MNHNS and CDR2 is SASEGT. The CDR3 is made up of 14 amino acids. Trimming took off 1 base at V and 1 base at J, with 5 bases between the two ends. The CDR3: CASSEVNSNQPQHV. The CDR3 DNA reads TGTGCCAGCAGTGAAGTGAACAGCAATCAGCCCCAGCATGTT.

V and J are TRBV28 and TRBJ1-4, with D possibly being TRBD1 (5 bases). Per germline, CDR1 MDHEN and CDR2 SYDVKM. This CDR3 comprises 11 residues. Between the trimmed V and J ends, which lost 6 bases and 10 bases, there was a span of 9 bases. CDR3 DNA sequence: TGTGCCAGCAGGGGGGGTGGAAAACTGTTTTTT. Encoded protein: CASRGGGKLFF.

V and J are TRBV1 and TRBJ2-5; the DNA was not compared with TRBD2, the D call given in the table. TRBV1 is assigned pseudogene status. This CDR3 has 15 amino acids. CDR3 protein: CTSSQTSRFGETQYF. The CDR3 DNA reads TGCACCAGCAGCCAAACTAGCAGGTTCGGGGAGACCCAGTACTTC.

A few counts support this clone. This rearrangement joins TRBV7-3 to TRBJ1-1; 7 bases map to TRBD1. With 4 bases clipped from V and 10 bases from J, the junction kept 12 bases outside the gene matches. Germline V gene sequence: CDR1 SGHTA, CDR2 FQGTGA. The CDR3 runs 14 residues. The CDR3 loop reads CASSSQGTDGVAFF. The DNA for the CDR3 is TGTGCCAGCAGCTCCCAAGGGACAGACGGAGTAGCTTTCTTT.

The chain joins TRBV7-2 to TRBJ2-1; 7 nucleotides agree with TRBD2. Losses at the gene ends were 1 base for V and 2 bases for J; bases not matched to a gene: 2. Germline V CDR1 and CDR2: SGHTA, FQGNSA. The CDR3 length is 15 residues. The CDR3 reads CASSLGGGAYNEQFF. The CDR3 nucleotides are TGTGCCAGCAGCTTAGGGGGGGGTGCCTACAATGAGCAGTTCTTC.

This clone came up once. V gene TRBV5-1 combines with J gene TRBJ2-1; 8 bases match TRBD1. This CDR3 region has 15 residues. Germline CDR1 reads SGHRS; CDR2 reads YFSETQ. V shed 7 bases, J shed 4 bases, and the junction held 10 bases outside the gene matches. CDR3 sequence reads: CASRDAGGSYNEQFF. Written as DNA, the CDR3 is TGCGCCAGCCGCGACGCAGGGGGCAGTTACAATGAGCAGTTCTTC.

The V call is TRBV10-3, the J call TRBJ2-1; D perhaps matches TRBD1 (6 bases). The CDR3 contains 12 residues. Trimming cost V 6 bases and J 7 bases, with 10 bases left between them. The germline CDR1 and CDR2 sequences are ENHRY and SYGVKD. The CDR3 loop is CAIRNTGNEQFF. CDR3 coding DNA: TGTGCCATCAGGAACACAGGGAATGAGCAGTTCTTC.

CDR3: CASSPGVEMNTEAFF. CDR3 coding DNA: TGTGCCAGCAGCCCAGGGGTCGAAATGAACACTGAAGCTTTCTTT. V gene TRBV9 combines with J gene TRBJ1-1, with D perhaps TRBD1 (6 bases). From germline, CDR1 is SGDLS and CDR2 YYNGEE. The V end lost 4 bases, the J end lost 0 bases, and 13 bases lay between the germline ends. This CDR3 contains 15 residues.

This sequence joins TRBV23-1 and TRBJ2-7; a weak D match, TRBD2 (6 bases). TRBV23-1 is treated as an ORF (open reading frame) with a function not yet certain. V was clipped by 3 bases and J by 7 bases, with 13 bases between them. The CDR3 length is 13 residues. CDR3 sequence reads: CASSHCAGREQYF. CDR3 nucleotides: TGCGCCAGCAGTCATTGTGCGGGGCGGGAGCAGTACTTC.

J is TRBJ1-4 and V is TRBV6-5; D uncertain. Germline lookup yields CDR1 MNHEY and CDR2 SVGAGI. CDR3 length equals 15 residues. V lost 2 bases to trimming and J lost 8 bases, with 15 bases between them. CDR3 DNA: TGTGCCAGCAGTTACCGTTCGACGCGGAGGGAAAAACTGTTTTTT. Protein: CASSYRSTRREKLFF.

This clone was observed once. The V gene is TRBV25-1, the J gene TRBJ2-7; 10 bases are shared with TRBD2. The junction had 12 bases not matched to a gene; V was cut back by 3 bases and J by 4 bases. The CDR3 extends over 17 amino acids. Germline CDR1 reads MGHDK; CDR2 reads SYGVNS. CDR3 nucleotide sequence: TGTGCCAGCAGTGAGCCCCTTGCTAGCGGGGGCTCTTACGAGCAGTACTTC. This codes for CASSEPLASGGSYEQYF.

The chain couples TRBV7-3 to TRBJ2-1; weak D call: TRBD1 (6 bases). The V gene lost 1 base and the J gene lost 6 bases, with 16 bases spanning the gap. The CDR3 covers 16 residues. CDR1 SGHTA and CDR2 FQGTGA come from the germline V gene. The CDR3 protein is CASSLRGGTGGNEQFF. Written as DNA, the CDR3 is TGTGCCAGCAGCTTAAGAGGGGGAACAGGAGGCAATGAGCAGTTCTTC.

This clone has more than one count but fewer than ten. CDR3 nucleotides: TGTGCCAGCAGTTACAACGGAGGAAACGCTTTCTTT. Amino acids: CASSYNGGNAFF. The chain uses TRBV6-5 and TRBJ1-1; D gene unclear. Between the trimmed V and J ends, which lost 2 bases and 11 bases, there was a span of 12 bases. This CDR3 is 12 amino acids long. Germline V gives CDR1 MNHEY, CDR2 SVGAGI.